This note documents a single TCR beta chain sequence. V lost 1 base to trimming and J lost 5 bases, with 8 bases between them. Germline assignment: CDR1 SGHAT and CDR2 FQNNGV. The CDR3 consists of 14 residues. Method: immunoSEQ multiplex PCR; TCRdb's copy keeps in-frame clones and lacks some. This table has tens of thousands of clones, about 96% appearing once. The data originate from a study of T cells after somatic rescue of genetic block. This clonotype originated in a child less than two years old. The V gene is TRBV11-2, the J gene TRBJ2-2; a weak D match, TRBD1 (5 bases). The sample was peripheral blood mononuclear cells (PBMCs). The CDR3 DNA reads TGTGCCAGCAGCTTAGGGCAGGGAACCGGGGAGCTGTTTTTT. Its translation: CASSLGQGTGELFF.